This T cell receptor beta chain was captured in a study of OX40 agonist ivuxolimab in advanced cancers. For this clone: Its antigen is undetermined.

Points from the study as a whole: Antigen specificity was not determined for the expanded peripheral T cells. There were, on average, more expanded clones in CD8+ T cells than in CD4+.

Trimming cost V 10 bases and J 4 bases, with 11 bases left between them. The germline CDR1 and CDR2 sequences are MNHEY and SVGAGI. The CDR3 consists of 12 residues. Libraries were prepared by immunoSEQ multiplex PCR; TCRdb keeps only in-frame clonotypes and omits some of them. Counted here are around 58,000 clones, 84% occurring once; the ten biggest clones make up approximately 30%. This chain links TRBV6-5 with TRBJ1-3; D may be TRBD1 (5 bases). This sequence was found in an adult with an advanced solid tumor such as melanoma, head and neck, liver or kidney cancer. This material consisted of CD4+ or CD8+ T cells sorted from blood, taken in a trial of the OX40 agonist ivuxolimab. The CDR3 reads CATQGSGNTIYF. CDR3 DNA: TGTGCCACCCAGGGATCAGGAAACACCATATATTTT.